This T cell receptor beta chain was sequenced during a study of T-cell reconstitution after alpha-beta-depleted transplantation in children. Notes on the study in general: Newly produced T cells mostly accounted for T-cell counts and diversity one year post-transplant.

With respect to this clonotype: Its antigen is still unknown.

As it was prepared, the TCRbeta library received unique molecular identifiers. One entry per CDR3 protein, called by TCRdb with MiXCR from the PCR reads. The table lists hundreds of thousands of distinct CDR3 sequences, approximately 17% of them singletons. This TCR derives from a male patient between 2 and 15 years old who had a stem cell transplant for acute lymphoblastic leukemia, so the T cells may come from the graft donor. This specimen consisted of PBMCs, mostly from graft donor cells, obtained 360 days after TCRalphabeta/CD19-depleted stem cell transplant.

This chain's CDR3 is CASSLVRTGTGELFF. Here the CDR3 DNA reads TGTGCCAGCAGCTTAGTGAGGACAGGGACCGGGGAGCTGTTTTTT. The rearrangement uses TRBV7-2 and TRBJ2-2, with 8 bases matching TRBD1. CDR3 length: 15 residues. In germline, CDR1 is SGHTA, CDR2 FQGNSA. V shed 1 base, J shed 5 bases, and the junction held 3 bases outside the gene matches. The whole variable domain, remainder taken from reference TRBV7-2 and TRBJ2-2, is GAGVSQSPSNKVTEKGKDVELRCDPISGHTALYWYRQSLGQGLEFLIYFQGNSAPDKSGLPSDRFSAERTGGSVSTLTIQRTQQEDSAVYLCASSLVRTGTGELFFGEGSRLTVL.